Following are 8 T cell receptor beta chains from one sample sequenced in a study of spatial heterogeneity in lung cancer. Time point reported: sample taken at primary tumor resection. Sequencing of whole RNA from tumor, nontumor lung or frozen PBMC involved no sorting. TCRdb fed the 5' RACE reads into MiXCR, producing one record per CDR3 protein. The profile shows about 12,000 distinct CDR3 sequences, roughly 15% of them singletons. The sequencing here drew on PBMCs, taken at surgery. The source of these receptors is a male donor with early-stage non-small cell lung cancer.

This clonotype occurred a few times. This chain uses TRBV7-2 with TRBJ1-1; 7 bases are a match to TRBD1. The V gene end was trimmed by 5 bases and the J gene end by 0 bases; junction bases not matched to a gene: 6. Germline loops: CDR1 SGHTA, CDR2 FQGNSA. The CDR3 extends over 15 amino acids. CDR3 sequence reads: CASSADRALNTEAFF. DNA for the CDR3: TGTGCCAGCAGCGCCGACAGGGCCCTGAACACTGAAGCTTTCTTT.

In its sample, this clonotype was seen a few times. The CDR3 reads CASSLDAGWSNQPQHF. CDR3 bases: TGTGCCAGCAGCTTAGATGCAGGGTGGAGCAATCAGCCCCAGCATTTT. V usage is TRBV11-2 and J usage is TRBJ1-5; D may be TRBD1 (5 bases). The CDR3 totals 16 residues. Germline values: CDR1 SGHAT, CDR2 FQNNGV. The V end was cut by 0 bases, the J end by 1 base, with 10 bases between. The variable domain in full, completed from reference TRBV11-2 and TRBJ1-5, reads EAGVAQSPRYKIIEKRQSVAFWCNPISGHATLYWYQQILGQGPKLLIQFQNNGVVDDSQLPKDRFSAERLKGVDSTLKIQPAKLEDSAVYLCASSLDAGWSNQPQHFGDGTRLSIL.

J is TRBJ2-1 and V is TRBV7-9; no clear D. V lost 2 bases and J lost 7, with 6 bases in between. There are 12 residues in the CDR3. Germline CDR1 is SEHNR and CDR2 is FQNEAQ (reference sequence). In DNA form, the CDR3 reads TGTGCCAGCAGCTTACACGGGAATGAGCAGTTCTTC. This translates into CASSLHGNEQFF.

This clonotype showed up just a few times. The chain links TRBV12-3 or TRBV12-4 to TRBJ2-7, with 8 bases that match TRBD1. Losses at the gene ends were 5 bases for V and 6 bases for J; bases not matched to a gene: 9. CDR3 size: 14 residues. This chain's CDR3 is CASSPTGEVSEQYF. CDR3 nucleotides: TGTGCCAGCAGTCCGACAGGGGAAGTGAGCGAGCAGTACTTC.

There are a few counts of this clonotype. The chain links TRBV20-1 to TRBJ2-1; 9 positions agree with TRBD1. The V gene end was trimmed by 1 base and the J gene end by 2 bases; junction bases not matched to a gene: 9. The germline gives CDR1 DFQATT, CDR2 SNEGSKA (reference sequence). The CDR3 spans 17 residues. This CDR3 reads CSARALQGANAYNEQFF. CDR3 nucleotide sequence: TGCAGTGCTAGAGCTCTACAGGGGGCGAATGCCTACAATGAGCAGTTCTTC.

This sequence joins TRBV4-2 and TRBJ2-1; TRBD2 matches at 7 bases. V shed 0 bases, J shed 2 bases, and the junction held 4 bases outside the gene matches. CDR1 is LGHNA, CDR2 YNFKEQ, per germline. The CDR3 is 16 residues long. Here the CDR3 reads CASSQEGGVAYNEQFF. The CDR3 nucleotides are TGTGCCAGCAGCCAAGAGGGAGGGGTCGCCTACAATGAGCAGTTCTTC.

This clonotype was detected many times. The rearrangement joins TRBV3-1 to TRBJ2-2, with D unclear. The CDR3 loop spans 15 amino acids. Germline-derived CDR1 and CDR2 are LGHDT and YNNKEL (reference sequence). Trimming left V 0 bases short and J 2 bases short, with 7 bases between. CDR3 region: CASSQESINTGELFF. In DNA form, the CDR3 reads TGTGCCAGCAGCCAAGAGTCAATAAACACCGGGGAGCTGTTTTTT. The full variable domain, rest sourced from reference TRBV3-1 and TRBJ2-2, is DTAVSQTPKYLVTQMGNDKSIKCEQNLGHDTMYWYKQDSKKFLKIMFSYNNKELIINETVPNRFSPKSPDKAHLNLHINSLELGDSAVYFCASSQESINTGELFFGEGSRLTVL.

The V call is TRBV20-1, the J call TRBJ2-3; 8 nucleotides match TRBD2. This CDR3 comprises 11 residues. Germline V gene data show CDR1 as DFQATT and CDR2 as SNEGSKA (reference sequence). V was clipped by 6 bases and J by 11 bases; unmatched bases: 7. CDR3 nucleotides: TGCAGTGCCGCCGGACTAGCTCGGCAGTATTTT. This translates into CSAAGLARQYF.